A selection of T cell receptor beta chains follows, all from one sample in a study of T cell responses to AZD1222 COVID-19 vaccine. Generated by immunoSEQ multiplex PCR, the TCRdb table keeps only in-frame clones and is missing some. In the table there are some 130,000 clones, roughly 89% of which are singletons. The material sequenced was peripheral blood, taken on day 0 of AZD1222 vaccination. The receptor set was obtained from an adult in good health. The CDR3 runs from the conserved cysteine through the conserved F or W. D genes are given only for firm matches. Rows may omit the clone size; those that give it use once, few, many or a size class.

V gene	J gene	D gene	clone size	CDR3 DNA	CDR3 protein
TRBV12-3/TRBV12-4	TRBJ1-1	.	.	TGTGCCAGCAGTTTTGGGGGGTGGGCTTTCTTT	CASSFGGWAFF
TRBV6-5	TRBJ2-7	.	.	TGTGCCAGCAGTTACTCCCCCGCTTCAGGGGTCGAGCAGTACTTC	CASSYSPASGVEQYF
TRBV19	TRBJ1-1	TRBD1	.	TGTGCCAGTAGTCCTCGGGGAGGGGGCGCTTACGCTGAAGCTTTCTTT	CASSPRGGGAYAEAFF
TRBV11-2	TRBJ2-3	.	.	TGTGCCAGCAGCTTAGCGTCTCGGCTAGACACGCAGTATTTT	CASSLASRLDTQYF
TRBV30	TRBJ1-6	.	.	TGTGCCTGGAGCAGGACCGCCTATAATTCACCCCTCCACTTT	CAWSRTAYNSPLHF
TRBV19	TRBJ1-1	.	.	TGTGCCAGTAGGACACCAACCAGGTGGGCTGAAGCTTTCTTT	CASRTPTRWAEAFF
TRBV7-9	TRBJ1-1	.	.	TGTGCCAGCAGCCCAAACGGGAAGGGGCTGAACACTGAAGCTTTCTTT	CASSPNGKGLNTEAFF
TRBV27	TRBJ2-3	.	.	TGTGCCAGCAGTTACTCCAGGGTTGTCACAGATACGCAGTATTTT	CASSYSRVVTDTQYF
TRBV6-4	TRBJ2-5	TRBD2	.	TGTGCCAGCAGTAAAGCGGGGGCTCCCCAAGAGACCCAGTACTTC	CASSKAGAPQETQYF
TRBV2	TRBJ2-1	TRBD2	.	TGTGCCAGCAGTGCCCAGCGGGGGGGCAATGAGCAGTTCTTC	CASSAQRGGNEQFF
TRBV5-1	TRBJ2-2	.	.	TGCGCCAGCAGCTTGGAGGTAGAGCTGTTTTTT	CASSLEVELFF
TRBV27	TRBJ1-6	TRBD1	once	TGTGCCAGCAGTTTATCACTACTGGGGGGACAGGGTAGTTCACCCCTCCACTTT	CASSLSLLGGQGSSPLHF
TRBV25-1	TRBJ2-3	.	.	TGTGCCAGCAGTGAAAGGGGAGGTACGGGCACAGATACGCAGTATTTT	CASSERGGTGTDTQYF
TRBV7-9	TRBJ1-3	.	once	TGTGCCAGCAGCTTAGGGGGGAACTCTGGAAACACCATATATTTT	CASSLGGNSGNTIYF
TRBV3-1/TRBV3-2	TRBJ1-2	.	.	TGTGCCAGCAGTCTAAAAACCACTACAGGCCAGTATGGCTACACCTTC	CASSLKTTTGQYGYTF
TRBV6-1	TRBJ2-7	.	.	TGTGCCAGCAGTGATTATCACGAGCAGTACTTC	CASSDYHEQYF
TRBV11-2	TRBJ1-2	TRBD1	few	TGTGCCAGCAGCTTAGACTCCGGGACAGGAGTCTATGGCTACACCTTC	CASSLDSGTGVYGYTF
TRBV5-6	TRBJ1-5	TRBD1	.	TGTGCCAGCAGCTCGGACAGGCGTCAGCCCCAGCATTTT	CASSSDRRQPQHF
TRBV11-2	TRBJ1-4	TRBD1	.	TGTGCCAGCAGCGCAACGGGACAGGCAACTAATGAAAAACTGTTTTTT	CASSATGQATNEKLFF
TRBV7-9	TRBJ2-1	.	.	TGTGCCAGCAGCTTACAGCAAGGGTTAACCCGATACAATGAGCAGTTCTTC	CASSLQQGLTRYNEQFF
TRBV18	TRBJ2-7	.	.	TGTGCCAGCTCACCACGGGGGACGCCGGAGGGAGAGCAGTACTTC	CASSPRGTPEGEQYF
TRBV18	TRBJ1-4	.	.	TGTGCCAGCTCACCCTATGGAAGCGAAAAACTGTTTTTT	CASSPYGSEKLFF
TRBV7-2	TRBJ1-2	.	.	TGTGCCAGCAGCCTAGACCCGAAGGACTATGGCTACACCTTC	CASSLDPKDYGYTF
TRBV7-2	TRBJ2-1	TRBD2	.	TGTGCCAGCAGTCCTTATAGCGGGGGTGTCAATGAGCAGTTCTTC	CASSPYSGGVNEQFF
TRBV6-6	TRBJ2-7	.	.	TGTGCCAGCGGGCCACTCTACTCTACCTACGAGCAGTACTTC	CASGPLYSTYEQYF
TRBV7-9	TRBJ2-1	.	once	TGTGCCAGCAGCCCCCTTGAGTACAATGAGCAGTTCTTC	CASSPLEYNEQFF
TRBV6-2/TRBV6-3	TRBJ2-3	.	.	TGTGCCAGCAGTTATGGGCAGGAGACGGATACGCAGTATTTT	CASSYGQETDTQYF
TRBV7-9	TRBJ1-5	.	.	TGTGCCAGCAGCTTCGGACACAATCAGCCCCAGCATTTT	CASSFGHNQPQHF
TRBV6-5	TRBJ1-3	.	.	TGTGCCAGCAGTTACTCGACGAGACTCGGAAACACCATATATTTT	CASSYSTRLGNTIYF
TRBV18	TRBJ1-1	.	.	TGTGCCAGCTCACCTCGGGTTTTCCCGAACACTGAAGCTTTCTTT	CASSPRVFPNTEAFF
TRBV30	TRBJ1-4	TRBD1	.	TGTGCCTGGAGTGGGCATGGTCGGGACAGGGGGAACGAAAAACTGTTTTTT	CAWSGHGRDRGNEKLFF
TRBV20-1	TRBJ1-1	.	.	TGCAGTGCGGGGGGAGCCGGAGCTTTCTTT	CSAGGAGAFF
TRBV30	TRBJ1-1	.	.	TGTGCCTGGAGTGTTTTTGATCGAGCTTTCTTT	CAWSVFDRAFF
TRBV19	TRBJ1-2	TRBD1	.	TGTGCCAGCGGACAGGAGCCTTACTATGGCTACACCTTC	CASGQEPYYGYTF
TRBV12-3/TRBV12-4	TRBJ1-4	.	few	TGTGCCAGCAGCCGACAGCATAATGAAAAACTGTTTTTT	CASSRQHNEKLFF
TRBV27	TRBJ2-3	.	.	TGTGCCAGCAGTTTACTGACCACAGATACGCAGTATTTT	CASSLLTTDTQYF
TRBV5-4	TRBJ2-7	TRBD2	once	TGTGCCAGCAGCTTGGCTTCCCCCCTCACTAGGACTAGCGGCTCCTACGAGCAGTACTTC	CASSLASPLTRTSGSYEQYF
TRBV6-5	TRBJ1-2	.	.	TGTGCCAGCAGTTACTCAGGCCTAACTAACTATGGCTACACCTTC	CASSYSGLTNYGYTF
TRBV29-1	TRBJ2-7	TRBD1	.	TGCAGCGTCCGTGACAAGGGGACAGCCTACGAGCAGTACTTC	CSVRDKGTAYEQYF
TRBV25-1	TRBJ1-5	.	.	TGTGCCAGCAGTGAGTGGGGGTCGGGCAATCAGCCCCAGCATTTT	CASSEWGSGNQPQHF
TRBV19	TRBJ1-2	.	.	TGTGCCAGTAGTATGATCGGGGGATTCGGCTACACCTTC	CASSMIGGFGYTF
TRBV10-3	TRBJ1-1	.	.	TGTGCTATCCGTATGGATTGGAGCACTGAAGCTTTCTTT	CAIRMDWSTEAFF